Described below is a single TCR beta chain sequence and its context. The source of the sample is a study of cytomegalovirus exposure and HLA in healthy donors. Use of 60 Vbeta and 13 Jbeta primers characterized the PCR. Data came from immunoSEQ multiplex PCR; TCRdb stores just in-frame clones and leaves some out. The sample holds more than 95,000 clones, roughly three quarters seen once. The CDR3 is 15 residues long. Germline V gives CDR1 SGHDN, CDR2 FVKESK. V was pared by 3 bases and J by 8 bases, with 19 bases between. J is TRBJ1-2 and V is TRBV14; the D gene is possibly TRBD1 (5 bases). The material sequenced was PBMCs. The sequence was obtained from a male donor in good health and CMV-seronegative. The CDR3 loop is CASSHQTEPARGYTF. CDR3 sequence (DNA): TGTGCCAGCAGCCACCAGACAGAACCTGCTAGGGGCTACACCTTC.